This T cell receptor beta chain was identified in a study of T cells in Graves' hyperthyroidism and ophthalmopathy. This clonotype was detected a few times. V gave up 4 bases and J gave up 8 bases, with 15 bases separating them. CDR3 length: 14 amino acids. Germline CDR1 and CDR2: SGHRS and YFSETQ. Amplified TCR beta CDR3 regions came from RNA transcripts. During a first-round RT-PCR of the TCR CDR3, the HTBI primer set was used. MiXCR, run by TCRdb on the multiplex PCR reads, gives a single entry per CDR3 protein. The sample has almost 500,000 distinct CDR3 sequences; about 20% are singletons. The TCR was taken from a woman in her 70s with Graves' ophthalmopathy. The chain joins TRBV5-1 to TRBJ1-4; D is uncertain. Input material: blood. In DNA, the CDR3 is TGCGCCAGCAGCCCTCAAGCGGCAGGAGAAAAACTGTTTTTT. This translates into CASSPQAAGEKLFF.